This TCR beta chain was sequenced for a study of blood T cell repertoires in COVID-19. The overall study: The samples span acute and convalescent COVID-19 from the United States, Italy and Spain.

Some clones are missing from TCRdb's copy, which holds only in-frame ones; the method was immunoSEQ multiplex PCR. The sample holds around 160,000 clones; almost 85% are singletons and the top ten take approximately 10%. Source material: PBMCs or T cells enriched from blood (not recorded which). This clonotype was sampled from a man aged 50-59 years who had recovered from COVID-19.

For the CDR3, the DNA is TGTGCCATATTGGTAGGAGGTGGCTATGGCTACACCTTC. Protein product: CAILVGGGYGYTF. This chain joins TRBV10-3 and TRBJ1-2, with D unclear. The V end lost 9 bases, the J end lost 4 bases, and 15 bases lay between the germline ends. Germline V gene data show CDR1 as ENHRY and CDR2 as SYGVKD. The CDR3 spans 13 residues.